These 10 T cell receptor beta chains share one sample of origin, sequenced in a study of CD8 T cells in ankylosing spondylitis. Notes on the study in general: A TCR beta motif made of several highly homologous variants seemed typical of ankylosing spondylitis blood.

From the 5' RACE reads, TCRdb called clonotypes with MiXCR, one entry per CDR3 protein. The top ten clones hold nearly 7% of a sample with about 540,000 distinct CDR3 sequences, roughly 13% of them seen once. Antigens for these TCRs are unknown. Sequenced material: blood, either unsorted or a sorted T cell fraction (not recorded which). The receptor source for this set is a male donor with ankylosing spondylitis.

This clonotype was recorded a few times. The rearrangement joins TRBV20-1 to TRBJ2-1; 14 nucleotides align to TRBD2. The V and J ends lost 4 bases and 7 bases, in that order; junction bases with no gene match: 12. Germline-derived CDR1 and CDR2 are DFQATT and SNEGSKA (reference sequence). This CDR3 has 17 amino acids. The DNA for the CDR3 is TGCAGTGCTAAGGGGACTAGCGGGAGCTCGGGCCTTAATGAGCAGTTCTTC. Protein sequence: CSAKGTSGSSGLNEQFF.

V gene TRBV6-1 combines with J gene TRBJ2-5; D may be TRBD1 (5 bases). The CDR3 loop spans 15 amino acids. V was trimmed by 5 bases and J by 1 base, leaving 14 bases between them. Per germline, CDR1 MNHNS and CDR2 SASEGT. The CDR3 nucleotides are TGTGCCAGCAGTCCCATTGGGGCCCTCCAAGAGACCCAGTACTTC. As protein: CASSPIGALQETQYF.

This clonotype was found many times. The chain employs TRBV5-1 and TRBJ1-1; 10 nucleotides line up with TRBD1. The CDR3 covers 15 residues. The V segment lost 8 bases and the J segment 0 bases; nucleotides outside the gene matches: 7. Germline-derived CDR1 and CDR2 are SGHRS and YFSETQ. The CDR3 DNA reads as TGCGCCAGTTCAAGGACAGGGGGGATGAACACTGAAGCTTTCTTT. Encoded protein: CASSRTGGMNTEAFF.

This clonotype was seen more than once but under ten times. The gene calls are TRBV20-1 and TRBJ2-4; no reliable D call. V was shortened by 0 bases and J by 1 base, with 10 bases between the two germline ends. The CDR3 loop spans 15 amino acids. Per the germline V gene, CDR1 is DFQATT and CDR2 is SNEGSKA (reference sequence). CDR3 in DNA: TGCAGTGCTAGAGATGTCGAGCAGGCCAAAAACATTCAGTACTTC. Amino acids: CSARDVEQAKNIQYF.

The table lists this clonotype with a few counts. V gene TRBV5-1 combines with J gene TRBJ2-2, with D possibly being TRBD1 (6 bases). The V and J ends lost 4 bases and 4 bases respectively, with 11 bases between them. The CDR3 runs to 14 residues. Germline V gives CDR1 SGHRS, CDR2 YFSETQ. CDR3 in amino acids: CASSQDSLTGELFF. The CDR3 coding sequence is TGCGCCAGCAGCCAGGACAGCCTCACCGGGGAGCTGTTTTTT. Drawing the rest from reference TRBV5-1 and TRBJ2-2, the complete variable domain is KAGVTQTPRYLIKTRGQQVTLSCSPISGHRSVSWYQQTPGQGLQFLFEYFSETQRNKGNFPGRFSGRQFSNSRSEMNVSTLELGDSALYLCASSQDSLTGELFFGEGSRLTVL.

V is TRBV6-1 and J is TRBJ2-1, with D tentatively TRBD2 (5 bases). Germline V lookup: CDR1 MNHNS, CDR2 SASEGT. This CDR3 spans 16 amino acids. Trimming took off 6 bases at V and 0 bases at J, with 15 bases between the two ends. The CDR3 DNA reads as TGTGCCAGCAGGGTGGGAGCATCCCCCTCCTACAATGAGCAGTTCTTC. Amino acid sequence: CASRVGASPSYNEQFF.

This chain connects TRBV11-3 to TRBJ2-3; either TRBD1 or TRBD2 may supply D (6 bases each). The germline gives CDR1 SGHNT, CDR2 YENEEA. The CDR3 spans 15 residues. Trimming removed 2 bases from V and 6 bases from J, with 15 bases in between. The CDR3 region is CASSLYGGLSDTQYF. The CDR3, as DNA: TGTGCCAGCAGCTTATATGGGGGGCTTTCCGATACGCAGTATTTT.

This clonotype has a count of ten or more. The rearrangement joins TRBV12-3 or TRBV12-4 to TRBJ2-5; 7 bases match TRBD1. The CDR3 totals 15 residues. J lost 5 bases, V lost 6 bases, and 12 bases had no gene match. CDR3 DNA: TGTGCCAGCAGACCTAGGACAGGTCCCAGGGAGACCCAGTACTTC. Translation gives CASRPRTGPRETQYF.

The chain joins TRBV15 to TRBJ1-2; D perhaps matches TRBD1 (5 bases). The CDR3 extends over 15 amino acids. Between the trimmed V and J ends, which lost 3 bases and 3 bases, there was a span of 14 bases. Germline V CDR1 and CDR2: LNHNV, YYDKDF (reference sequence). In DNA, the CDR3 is TGTGCCACCAGCAGTGCGACAGCAGAACACTATGGCTACACCTTC. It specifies CATSSATAEHYGYTF. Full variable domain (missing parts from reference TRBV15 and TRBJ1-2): DAMVIQNPRYQVTQFGKPVTLSCSQTLNHNVMYWYQQKSSQAPKLLFHYYDKDFNNEADTPDNFQSRRPNTSFCFLDIRSPGLGDTAMYLCATSSATAEHYGYTFGSGTRLTVV.

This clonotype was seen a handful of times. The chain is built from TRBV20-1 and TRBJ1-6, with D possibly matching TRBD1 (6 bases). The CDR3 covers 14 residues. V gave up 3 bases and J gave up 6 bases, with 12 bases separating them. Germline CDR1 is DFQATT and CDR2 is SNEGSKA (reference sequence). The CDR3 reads CSARGTLGNSPLHF. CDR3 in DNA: TGCAGTGCTAGGGGGACACTCGGTAATTCACCCCTCCACTTT.